These T cell receptor beta chains were read from a single sample in a study of T cells in localized non-small cell lung cancer. Method: immunoSEQ multiplex PCR; TCRdb's copy keeps in-frame clones and lacks some. The sample has 30,000 to 45,000 clones, over 80% seen once; the top ten hold roughly 2.5%. The sequenced sample was peripheral blood, obtained before any cancer treatment. All receptors come from a woman aged 40 to 75 with stage I lung adenocarcinoma. Both conserved end residues are part of each CDR3. The D gene is left open where the match is weak. Not all rows give a size; the values are once, few, many and, for expanded clones, a class.

NA | NA | TRBV18 | CASSPQTGPGANVLTF
NA | NA | TRBV7-2 | CASSLGGDGELFF
TRBD1 | NA | TRBV9 | CASSRRQGINYEQYF
NA | NA | TRBV11-3 | CASSLAGLGTTEAFF
NA | NA | TRBV6-6 | CASSYLMGGADEQYF
NA | once | TRBV9 | CASSVDPSYEQYF
NA | once | TRBV7-9 | CASSLDYTGELFF
NA | NA | TRBV19 | CASSIRGTYNEQFF
NA | NA | TRBV30 | CAWSLSRAGYEQYF
TRBD1 | NA | TRBV6-1 | CASRSGTGTYEQYF
NA | few | TRBV28 | CASSFRGKDTDTQYF
NA | NA | TRBV19 | CASSFHRTPSNQPQHF